This note documents a single T cell receptor (beta chain) sequence. Its antigen is as yet unknown. Assay: immunoSEQ multiplex PCR; the TCRdb copy retains only in-frame clones and omits some. This sample has around 92,000 clones, with about nine tenths found just once. The sample belongs to a study of T cell responses to AZD1222 COVID-19 vaccine. General study findings and limits: As reported, nearly half of all spike-specific TCRs target variant regions that are unmutated. Seropositive AZD1222 recipients at baseline numbered only five or six. There were repertoire samples only from the period after the peak T cell response. The breadth and depth of Spike-specific TCRs increased once two AZD1222 doses had been given.

The CDR3 covers 14 residues. The V end lost 6 bases, the J end lost 1 base, and 13 bases lay between the germline ends. CDR1 is SGDLS and CDR2 is YYNGEE in the germline V gene. The receptor comes from an adult in good health. The chain is built from TRBV9 and TRBJ1-1, with D uncertain. The sequencing used peripheral blood, collected on day 0 of AZD1222 vaccination. In nucleotides, the CDR3 is TGTGCCAGCACCAAGAACCGGCAGAACACTGAAGCTTTCTTT. Amino acids: CASTKNRQNTEAFF.